The 7 T cell receptor beta chains in this list originate from one sample, sequenced in a study of regulatory T cells in long-lasting Graves disease. Combining iRepertoire HTBI primers with Arm-PCR of CDR3 regions, the authors built TCR beta libraries. A single record per CDR3 protein comes from TCRdb applying MiXCR to the multiplex PCR reads. The sample holds a few hundred thousand distinct CDR3 sequences, roughly 12% seen once. Time point here: newly diagnosed GD, antithyroid drugs for less than 3 months. Construction of the TCR library relied on RNA isolated from PBMCs. These data also formed part of another study, on T cells in Graves' hyperthyroidism and ophthalmopathy.

The specimen comprised peripheral blood mononuclear cells (PBMCs), sampled at new diagnosis, from a patient treated with antithyroid drugs. These receptors originate from a woman between 18 and 29 years old with Graves disease.

Ten or more counts support this clonotype. V gene TRBV20-1 combines with J gene TRBJ1-4, with TRBD1 as a possible D gene (5 bases). In germline, CDR1 is DFQATT, CDR2 SNEGSKA (reference sequence). V lost 5 bases and J lost 8, with 15 bases in between. The CDR3 consists of 13 residues. Here the CDR3 reads CSALDRGREKLFF. CDR3 coding DNA: TGCAGTGCTCTCGACCGGGGGAGGGAAAAACTGTTTTTT.

This clonotype was seen at least ten times. The CDR3 DNA reads TGTGCCAGCAGTTCAGTAAACCGGTACAGACCCCGCAATGAGCAGTTCTTC. It yields the protein CASSSVNRYRPRNEQFF. The chain is built from TRBV28 and TRBJ2-1; the D is unclear. CDR3 length: 17 amino acids. From germline, CDR1 is MDHEN and CDR2 SYDVKM. The V and J ends lost 4 bases and 6 bases respectively, with 22 bases between them.

In this sample, this clonotype turned up many times. The genes are TRBV12-3 or TRBV12-4 and TRBJ2-5, with TRBD2 matching over 11 bases. V lost 6 bases to trimming and J lost 5 bases; unmatched junction nucleotides: 14. The CDR3 totals 17 residues. The CDR3 DNA reads TGTGCCAGCAGCGCCGACGGCGTACTAGCGGGGGTCGAGACCCAGTACTTC. This sequence encodes CASSADGVLAGVETQYF.

The chain has TRBV7-9 and TRBJ2-1; TRBD1 or TRBD2 may be the D gene (5 bases each). Trimming removed 5 bases from V and 4 bases from J, with 15 bases in between. The CDR3 contains 15 residues. CDR1 SEHNR and CDR2 FQNEAQ come from the germline V gene (reference sequence). The CDR3 sequence is CASSHRGGEYNEQFF. The CDR3 DNA reads as TGTGCCAGCAGCCATCGGGGCGGAGAGTACAATGAGCAGTTCTTC.

The rearrangement links TRBV4-1 to TRBJ2-3; 9 bases fit TRBD2. Germline V gene data show CDR1 as MGHRA and CDR2 as YSYEKL. Trimming took 4 bases from V and 10 from J; bases not matched to a gene: 18. This CDR3 contains 17 residues. CDR3 DNA: TGCGCCAGCAGCCCAAGTTTAGCGGGAGTTAACCAGGGGGCGCAGTATTTT. Amino acid sequence: CASSPSLAGVNQGAQYF.

This clonotype was seen many times. The chain employs TRBV18 and TRBJ1-1; D is undetermined. V lost 8 bases and J lost 2, with 9 bases in between. The CDR3 is made up of 12 amino acids. From germline, CDR1 is KGHSH and CDR2 LQKENI. The CDR3 protein is CASSPPNTEAFF. CDR3 nucleotide sequence: TGTGCCAGCAGTCCCCCTAACACTGAAGCTTTCTTT. Full variable domain (remainder filled in from reference TRBV18 and TRBJ1-1): NAGVMQNPRHLVRRRGQEARLRCSPMKGHSHVYWYRQLPEEGLKFMVYLQKENIIDESGMPKERFSAEFPKEGPSILRIQQVVRGDSAAYFCASSPPNTEAFFGQGTRLTVV.

This clonotype was detected ten times or more. V and J are TRBV18 and TRBJ1-4, with D uncertain. The V and J ends lost 6 bases and 7 bases respectively, with 6 bases between them. The CDR3 covers 11 residues. Germline V lookup: CDR1 KGHSH, CDR2 LQKENI. The CDR3 DNA is TGTGCCAGCTCCGAGTCTGAAAAACTGTTTTTT. Its translation is CASSESEKLFF.